The sequence of this T cell receptor (beta chain) was determined in a study of CD8 T cells in ankylosing spondylitis. General study points: Seemingly characteristic of ankylosing spondylitis blood was a TCR beta motif consisting of eight highly homologous variants.

Construction of TCR beta libraries was performed using quantitative 5'-RACE with molecular barcodes. TCRdb fed the 5' RACE reads into MiXCR, producing one record per CDR3 protein. Of around 130,000 distinct CDR3 sequences listed, roughly 8.8% were seen once; the top ten hold approximately 3.3%. The CDR3 sequence is 15 residues long. Per germline, CDR1 LNHDA and CDR2 SQIVND (reference sequence). With 8 bases removed from V and 4 bases from J, the gap between germline ends came to 21 bases. This clonotype was counted between two and nine times. Its antigen is not identified. This TCR derives from a male donor with ankylosing spondylitis or in good health (not recorded which). Sequences were obtained from blood, either unsorted or a sorted T cell fraction (not recorded which). The rearrangement uses TRBV19 and TRBJ2-7, with D perhaps given as TRBD1 or TRBD2 (5 bases each). The CDR3 protein is CASRGYRTKGYEQYF. In DNA form, the CDR3 reads TGTGCCAGTCGCGGGTACAGGACCAAGGGGTACGAGCAGTACTTC.